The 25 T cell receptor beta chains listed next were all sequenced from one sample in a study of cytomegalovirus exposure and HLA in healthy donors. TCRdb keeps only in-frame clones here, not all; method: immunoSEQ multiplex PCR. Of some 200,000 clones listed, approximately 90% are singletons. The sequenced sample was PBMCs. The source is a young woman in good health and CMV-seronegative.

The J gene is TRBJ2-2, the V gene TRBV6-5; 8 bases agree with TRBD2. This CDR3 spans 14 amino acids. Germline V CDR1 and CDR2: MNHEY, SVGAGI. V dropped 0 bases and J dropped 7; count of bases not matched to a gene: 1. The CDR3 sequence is CASSYSREVGELFF. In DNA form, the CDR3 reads TGTGCCAGCAGTTACTCGCGGGAGGTCGGGGAGCTGTTTTTT.

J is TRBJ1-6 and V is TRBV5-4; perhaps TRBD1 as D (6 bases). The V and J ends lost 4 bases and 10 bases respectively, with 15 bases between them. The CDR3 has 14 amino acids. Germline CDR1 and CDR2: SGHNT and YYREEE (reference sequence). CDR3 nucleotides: TGTGCCAGCAGCCTCGAACAGGGCGGCTCACCCCTCCACTTT. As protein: CASSLEQGGSPLHF.

CDR3 loop: CASSYSIRDSRYGYTF. CDR3 nucleotide sequence: TGTGCCAGCAGTTACTCCATTCGGGACAGTCGATATGGCTACACCTTC. This chain links TRBV6-5 with TRBJ1-2, with 7 bases identical to TRBD1. The CDR3 covers 16 residues. Germline CDR1 and CDR2: MNHEY and SVGAGI. The J segment lost 5 bases and the V segment lost 0 bases, leaving 9 bases of the junction unmatched.

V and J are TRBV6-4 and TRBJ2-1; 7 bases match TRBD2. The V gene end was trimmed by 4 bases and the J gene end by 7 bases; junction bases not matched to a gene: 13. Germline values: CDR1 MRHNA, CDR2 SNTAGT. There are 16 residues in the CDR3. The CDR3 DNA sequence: TGTGCCAGCAGTGCATTAGGGTGGCGGGAGAAAAATGAGCAGTTCTTC. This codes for CASSALGWREKNEQFF.

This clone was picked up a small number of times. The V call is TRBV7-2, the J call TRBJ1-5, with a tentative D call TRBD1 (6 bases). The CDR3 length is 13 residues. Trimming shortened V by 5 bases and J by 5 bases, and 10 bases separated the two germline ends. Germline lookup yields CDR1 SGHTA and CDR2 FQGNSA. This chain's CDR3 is CASSIQGYQPQHF. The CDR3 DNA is TGTGCCAGCAGCATTCAGGGGTATCAGCCCCAGCATTTT.

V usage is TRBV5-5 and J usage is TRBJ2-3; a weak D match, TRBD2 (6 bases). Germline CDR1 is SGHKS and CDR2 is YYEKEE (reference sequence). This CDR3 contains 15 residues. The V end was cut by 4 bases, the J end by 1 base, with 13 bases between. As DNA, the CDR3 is TGTGCCAGCAGCCCGAGAGGAGGGGGCACAGATACGCAGTATTTT. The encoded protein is CASSPRGGGTDTQYF.

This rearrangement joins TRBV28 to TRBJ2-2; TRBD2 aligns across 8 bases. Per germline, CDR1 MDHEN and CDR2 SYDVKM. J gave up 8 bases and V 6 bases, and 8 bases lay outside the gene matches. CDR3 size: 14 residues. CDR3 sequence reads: CASRTGGSRGELFF. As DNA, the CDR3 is TGTGCCAGCAGAACGGGAGGGTCCCGGGGGGAGCTGTTTTTT.

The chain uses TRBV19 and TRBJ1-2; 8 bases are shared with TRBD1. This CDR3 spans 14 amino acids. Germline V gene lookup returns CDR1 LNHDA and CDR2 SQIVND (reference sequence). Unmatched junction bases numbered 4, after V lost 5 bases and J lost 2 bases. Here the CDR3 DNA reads TGTGCCAGTAGTCCCGGACAGGGCAACTATGGCTACACCTTC. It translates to CASSPGQGNYGYTF.

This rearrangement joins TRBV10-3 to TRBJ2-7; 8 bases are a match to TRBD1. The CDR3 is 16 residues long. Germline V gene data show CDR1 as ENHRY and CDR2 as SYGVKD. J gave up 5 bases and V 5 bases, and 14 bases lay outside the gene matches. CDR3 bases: TGTGCCATCAGTAGCCCCCCGAGGACAGGGCCCGACGAGCAGTACTTC. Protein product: CAISSPPRTGPDEQYF.

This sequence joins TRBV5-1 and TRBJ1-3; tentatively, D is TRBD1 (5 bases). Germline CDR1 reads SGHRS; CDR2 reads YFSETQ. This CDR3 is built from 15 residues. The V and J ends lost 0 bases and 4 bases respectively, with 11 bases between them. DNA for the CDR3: TGCGCCAGCAGCTTGGACGCAAAGGGGGGAAACACCATATATTTT. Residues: CASSLDAKGGNTIYF.

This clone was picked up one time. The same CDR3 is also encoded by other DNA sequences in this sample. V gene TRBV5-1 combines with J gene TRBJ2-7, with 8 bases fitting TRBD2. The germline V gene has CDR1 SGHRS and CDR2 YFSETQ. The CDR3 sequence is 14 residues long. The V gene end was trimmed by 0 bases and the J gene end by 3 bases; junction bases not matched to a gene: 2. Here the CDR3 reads CASSLGTSGYEQYF. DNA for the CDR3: TGCGCCAGCAGCTTGGGAACTAGCGGCTACGAGCAGTACTTC.

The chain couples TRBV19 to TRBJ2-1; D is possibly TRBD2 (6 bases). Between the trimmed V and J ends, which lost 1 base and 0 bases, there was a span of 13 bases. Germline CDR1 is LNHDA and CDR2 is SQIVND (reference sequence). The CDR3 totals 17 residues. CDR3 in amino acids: CASSIVLSGFSYNEQFF. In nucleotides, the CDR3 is TGTGCCAGTAGTATAGTTCTGAGCGGGTTCTCCTACAATGAGCAGTTCTTC.

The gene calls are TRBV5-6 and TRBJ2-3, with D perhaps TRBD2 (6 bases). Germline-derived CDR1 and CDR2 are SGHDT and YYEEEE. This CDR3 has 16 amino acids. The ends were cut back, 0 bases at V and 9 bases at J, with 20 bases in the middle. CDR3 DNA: TGTGCCAGCAGCTTGGACCCGGGAGTATTCGTCTGGACGCAGTATTTT. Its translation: CASSLDPGVFVWTQYF.

The CDR3 loop is CASSHGQGPNGEAFF. The CDR3 coding sequence is TGCGCCAGCAGCCACGGGCAGGGCCCGAATGGGGAAGCTTTCTTT. This chain links TRBV4-1 with TRBJ1-1; D perhaps matches TRBD1 (5 bases). Germline V gene sequence: CDR1 MGHRA, CDR2 YSYEKL. The CDR3 consists of 15 residues. V was trimmed by 3 bases and J by 8 bases, leaving 19 bases between them.

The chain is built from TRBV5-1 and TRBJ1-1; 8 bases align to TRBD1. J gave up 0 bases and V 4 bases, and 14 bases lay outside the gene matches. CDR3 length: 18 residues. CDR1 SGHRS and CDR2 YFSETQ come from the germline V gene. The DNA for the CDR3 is TGCGCCAGCAGCCCGGACAGGGCAGACTCGTTTATGAACACTGAAGCTTTCTTT. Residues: CASSPDRADSFMNTEAFF.

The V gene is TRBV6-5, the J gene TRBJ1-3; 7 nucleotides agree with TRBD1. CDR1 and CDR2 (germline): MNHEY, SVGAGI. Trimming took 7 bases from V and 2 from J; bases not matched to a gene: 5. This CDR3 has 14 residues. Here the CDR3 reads CASTPTGPGNTIYF. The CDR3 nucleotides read TGTGCCAGCACCCCGACAGGGCCTGGAAACACCATATATTTT.

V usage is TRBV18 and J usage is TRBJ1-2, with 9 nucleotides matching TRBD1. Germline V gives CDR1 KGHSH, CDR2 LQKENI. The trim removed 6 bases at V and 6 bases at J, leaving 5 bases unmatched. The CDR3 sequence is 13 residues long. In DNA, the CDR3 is TGTGCCAGCTCGTTCGGACAGGGGAATGGCTACACCTTC. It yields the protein CASSFGQGNGYTF.

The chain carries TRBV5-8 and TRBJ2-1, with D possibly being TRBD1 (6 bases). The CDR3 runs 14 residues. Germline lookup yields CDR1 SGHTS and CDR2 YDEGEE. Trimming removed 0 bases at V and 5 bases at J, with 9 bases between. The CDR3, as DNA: TGTGCCAGCAGCTTGGCCGGGACAAACAATGAGCAGTTCTTC. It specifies CASSLAGTNNEQFF.

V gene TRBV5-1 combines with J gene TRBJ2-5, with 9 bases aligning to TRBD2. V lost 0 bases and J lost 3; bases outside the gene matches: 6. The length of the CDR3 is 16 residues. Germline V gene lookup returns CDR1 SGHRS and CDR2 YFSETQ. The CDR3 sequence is CASSLGSRLAEETQYF. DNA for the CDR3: TGCGCCAGCAGCTTGGGATCCCGACTAGCGGAAGAGACCCAGTACTTC.

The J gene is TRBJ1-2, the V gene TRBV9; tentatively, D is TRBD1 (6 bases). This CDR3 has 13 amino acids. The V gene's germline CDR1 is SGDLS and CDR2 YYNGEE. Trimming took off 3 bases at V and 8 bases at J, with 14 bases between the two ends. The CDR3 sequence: CASSEQGLSGYTF. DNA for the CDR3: TGTGCCAGCAGCGAACAGGGTTTGTCGGGCTACACCTTC.

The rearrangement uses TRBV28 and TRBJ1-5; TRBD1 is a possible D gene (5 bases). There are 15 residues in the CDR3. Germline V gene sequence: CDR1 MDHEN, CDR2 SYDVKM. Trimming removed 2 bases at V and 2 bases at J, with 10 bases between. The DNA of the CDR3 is TGTGCCAGCAGTTTAAATACGGGGGGCAATCAGCCCCAGCATTTT. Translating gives CASSLNTGGNQPQHF.

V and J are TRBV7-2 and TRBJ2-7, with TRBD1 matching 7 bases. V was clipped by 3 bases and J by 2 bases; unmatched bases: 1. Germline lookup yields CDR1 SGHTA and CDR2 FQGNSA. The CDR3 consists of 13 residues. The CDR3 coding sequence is TGTGCCAGCAGCTTTGACAGGGCCTACGAGCAGTACTTC. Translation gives CASSFDRAYEQYF. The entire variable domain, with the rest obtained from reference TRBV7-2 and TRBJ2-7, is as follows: GAGVSQSPSNKVTEKGKDVELRCDPISGHTALYWYRQSLGQGLEFLIYFQGNSAPDKSGLPSDRFSAERTGGSVSTLTIQRTQQEDSAVYLCASSFDRAYEQYFGPGTRLTVT.

The CDR3, as DNA: TGTGCCAGCAGCTTAGGCCCCGACGGAGCTGAAGCTTTCTTT. This encodes CASSLGPDGAEAFF. The genes are TRBV11-2 and TRBJ1-1; D is undetermined. CDR3 length: 14 residues. The germline V gene encodes CDR1 SGHAT and CDR2 FQNNGV. V lost 1 base and J lost 6, with 12 bases in between.

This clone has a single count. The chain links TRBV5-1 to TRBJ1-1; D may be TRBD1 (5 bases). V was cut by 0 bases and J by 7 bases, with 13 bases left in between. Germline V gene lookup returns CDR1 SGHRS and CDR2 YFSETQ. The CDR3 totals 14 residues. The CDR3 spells CASSLATGGNEAFF. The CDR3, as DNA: TGCGCCAGCAGCTTGGCCACTGGGGGGAATGAAGCTTTCTTT.

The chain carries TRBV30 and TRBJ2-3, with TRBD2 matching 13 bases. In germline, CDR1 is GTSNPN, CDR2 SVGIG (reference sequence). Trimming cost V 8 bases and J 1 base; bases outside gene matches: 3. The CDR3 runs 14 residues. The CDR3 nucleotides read TGTGCCACTAGCGGGAGGGTTGGCACAGATACGCAGTATTTT. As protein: CATSGRVGTDTQYF.